This T cell receptor beta chain was sequenced for a study of metastatic and nonmetastatic thyroid tumors. About the research overall: Samples came from malignant and benign thyroid patients, and repertoires were compared across blood and tumor or nodule tissue. Findings and caveats of the study: Significantly higher TCR beta diversity was reportedly seen in malignant thyroid tumors than benign nodules, in blood and tumor.

Methods used by the authors: It was from CDR3 differences across clinicopathological groups that a distant-metastasis classifier for papillary thyroid cancer was built. From the PCR reads, TCRdb re-called clones with MiXCR. TCRdb, not the original authors, processed these V and J calls. The sample includes tens of thousands of clones, 25% of them seen just once. The length of the CDR3 is 13 residues. V lost 6 bases and J lost 9, with 12 bases in between. Germline CDR1 and CDR2: MNHNS and SASEGT. In its sample, this clone is medium-sized. Its matching antigen is unknown. No treatment had been given to any patient before thyroid surgery.

This TCR was recovered from a female donor with papillary thyroid cancer or a benign thyroid nodule (not recorded which). Some clones in this sample may be carry-over from other donors' samples. What was sequenced was blood. The chain is built from TRBV6-1 and TRBJ1-6; tentative D call: TRBD1 (6 bases). CDR3 protein: CASSTTGISPLHF. The DNA of the CDR3 is TGTGCCAGCAGCACCACAGGGATTTCACCCCTCCACTTT.